The clone carrying this T cell receptor beta chain appeared many times. The source of the sample is a study of T-cell reconstitution after alpha-beta-depleted transplantation in children. Library preparation (for TCRbeta) was performed with unique molecular identifiers. TCRdb reanalysed the PCR reads using MiXCR and keeps one entry per CDR3 protein. The sample has approximately 170,000 distinct CDR3 sequences; 11% are singletons. V gave up 1 base and J gave up 4 bases, with 7 bases separating them. This CDR3 has 12 residues. The germline gives CDR1 DFQATT, CDR2 SNEGSKA (reference sequence). The TCR sequence derives from a boy younger than 10 with acute myeloid leukemia, due to receive a stem cell transplant. The genes are TRBV20-1 and TRBJ1-2; D is unclear. Sequences were derived from PBMCs, sampled before TCRalphabeta/CD19-depleted stem cell transplant. The DNA of the CDR3 is TGCAGTGCTAGAGGGCAGTTCTATGGCTACACCTTC. It is translated as CSARGQFYGYTF.